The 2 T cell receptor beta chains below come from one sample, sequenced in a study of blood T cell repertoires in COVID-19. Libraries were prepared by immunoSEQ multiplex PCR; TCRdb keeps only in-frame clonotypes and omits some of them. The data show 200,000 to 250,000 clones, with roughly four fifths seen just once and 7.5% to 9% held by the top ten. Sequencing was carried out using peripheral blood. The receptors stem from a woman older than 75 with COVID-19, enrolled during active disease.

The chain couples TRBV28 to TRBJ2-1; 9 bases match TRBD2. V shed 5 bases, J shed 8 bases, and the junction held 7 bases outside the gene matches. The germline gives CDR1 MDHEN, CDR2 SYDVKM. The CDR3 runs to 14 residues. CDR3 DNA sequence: TGTGCCAGCAGTGATAGCGGGAGATTGGATGAGCAGTTCTTC. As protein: CASSDSGRLDEQFF.

CDR3 region: CASSCDSLGQPQHF. CDR3 coding DNA: TGTGCCAGCAGTTGCGACAGCCTGGGACAGCCCCAGCATTTT. The chain is built from TRBV6-6 and TRBJ1-5; perhaps TRBD1 as D (5 bases). CDR1 and CDR2 from the germline V gene are MNHNY and SVGAGI (reference sequence). V lost 4 bases and J lost 7, with 14 bases in between. The CDR3 runs 14 residues.